These 29 T cell receptor beta chains were sequenced from one sample in a study of sequential checkpoint blockade in melanoma. TCRdb's copy holds only in-frame clones and misses some; the assay was immunoSEQ multiplex PCR. The sample holds 8,900 or so clones; about 88% are singletons and the top ten take over 12%. Treatment here: randomized to nivolumab then ipilimumab (arm A) or the reverse (arm B). Specimen: CD8+ T cells sorted from blood (inferred from file names), collected from a patient given nivolumab and ipilimumab in sequence. Source of these receptors: a human donor with melanoma.

CDR3 region: CASSLYPRPGQGLYEQYV. The CDR3 DNA sequence: TGTGCCAGCAGCTTATACCCCCGACCGGGACAGGGATTGTACGAGCAGTACGTC. V and J are TRBV11-2 and TRBJ2-7, with 9 bases identical to TRBD1. Germline CDR1 SGHAT, CDR2 FQNNGV. V shed 2 bases, J shed 4 bases, and the junction held 15 bases outside the gene matches. CDR3 length: 18 residues.

The CDR3 spells CASSLGVTRDRALDEQYF. The CDR3 region has the DNA TGTGCCAGCAGTTTAGGGGTTACCAGGGACAGGGCCTTGGACGAGCAGTACTTC. V is TRBV28 and J is TRBJ2-7; 9 bases agree with TRBD1. This CDR3 is built from 18 residues. V shed 2 bases and J 5 bases; nucleotides not matched to a gene: 16. The germline CDR1 and CDR2 sequences are MDHEN and SYDVKM.

The chain carries TRBV27 and TRBJ1-1, with TRBD1 matching 7 bases. CDR3 length: 16 residues. CDR1 and CDR2 from the germline V gene are MNHEY and SMNVEV (reference sequence). The junction had 10 bases not matched to a gene; V was cut back by 6 bases and J by 0 bases. This CDR3 is CASSRRQGSLNTEAFF. CDR3 DNA: TGTGCCAGCAGCCGCCGACAGGGCAGCTTGAACACTGAAGCTTTCTTT.

J is TRBJ1-1 and V is TRBV29-1; 7 positions agree with TRBD1. The CDR3 is 15 residues long. From germline, CDR1 is SQVTM and CDR2 ANQGSEA. The V segment lost 2 bases and the J segment 3 bases; nucleotides outside the gene matches: 9. CDR3 DNA sequence: TGCAGCGTTGAAATCCTGACAGGGCGGGACACTGAAGCTTTCTTT. Translation gives CSVEILTGRDTEAFF. The full variable domain, rest sourced from reference TRBV29-1 and TRBJ1-1, is SAVISQKPSRDICQRGTSLTIQCQVDSQVTMMFWYRQQPGQSLTLIATANQGSEATYESGFVIDKFPISRPNLTFSTLTVSNMSPEDSSIYLCSVEILTGRDTEAFFGQGTRLTVV.

In its sample, this clone was seen a few times. The rearrangement uses TRBV12-1 and TRBJ2-7; the table's D call, TRBD2, has no DNA check behind it. TRBV12-1 has pseudogene status. CDR3 size: 15 residues. CDR3 DNA: TGTGCCAGCAGCCAGGGACTAGCGGGGTCCTACGAGCAGTACGTC. Encoded protein: CASSQGLAGSYEQYV.

This rearrangement joins TRBV5-8 to TRBJ1-2, with D maybe TRBD1 (6 bases). There are 16 residues in the CDR3. Trimming pared 3 bases from V and 4 bases from J, leaving 19 bases between. Germline CDR1 reads SGHTS; CDR2 reads YDEGEE. CDR3 DNA: TGTGCCAGCAGCTCGCGAAACAACAGGGCGCGCTATGGCTACACCTTC. This gives the protein CASSSRNNRARYGYTF.

The V gene is TRBV30, the J gene TRBJ1-4; tentatively, D is TRBD1 (6 bases). V lost 0 bases, J lost 1 base, and 15 bases lay in between. The CDR3 spans 17 residues. Germline CDR1 is GTSNPN and CDR2 is SVGIG (reference sequence). The chain's CDR3 is CAWSVARGFVTNEKLFF. Here the CDR3 DNA reads TGTGCCTGGAGTGTAGCCAGGGGTTTCGTAACTAATGAAAAACTGTTTTTT.

The chain carries TRBV13 and TRBJ1-3, with D perhaps TRBD1 (6 bases). Trimming removed 2 bases from V and 2 bases from J, with 16 bases in between. CDR3 length: 17 amino acids. Per the germline V gene, CDR1 is PRHDT and CDR2 is FYEKMQ (reference sequence). CDR3 region: CASSLRATGPAGNTIYF. The DNA of the CDR3 is TGTGCCAGCAGCTTACGAGCGACAGGTCCGGCTGGAAACACCATATATTTT.

This rearrangement joins TRBV29-1 to TRBJ1-2; 9 nucleotides line up with TRBD1. J gave up 4 bases and V 2 bases, and 5 bases lay outside the gene matches. Germline V lookup: CDR1 SQVTM, CDR2 ANQGSEA. The CDR3 totals 14 residues. CDR3 protein: CSVESGTGPYGYTF. The CDR3 coding sequence is TGCAGCGTTGAATCTGGGACAGGGCCCTATGGCTACACCTTC.

The rearrangement joins TRBV13 to TRBJ1-2; 8 nucleotides align to TRBD1. Germline-derived CDR1 and CDR2 are PRHDT and FYEKMQ (reference sequence). The CDR3 has 15 amino acids. V trimming: 5 bases; J trimming: 4 bases; junction bases outside the gene matches: 9. The CDR3 region has the DNA TGTGCCAGCAGCCCTTCATTGACAGGGGTCTATGGCTACACCTTC. Its protein product is CASSPSLTGVYGYTF.

This clone was detected once. V is TRBV21-1 and J is TRBJ1-5. TRBV21-1 is a pseudogene locus. CDR3 length: 18 residues. The chain's CDR3 is CASSKEPTGGRGNQPQHF. CDR3 sequence (DNA): TGTGCCAGCAGCAAAGAACCGACTGGAGGGAGAGGCAATCAGCCCCAGCATTTT.

This chain joins TRBV6-5 and TRBJ1-4, with 8 bases identical to TRBD1. J gave up 9 bases and V 2 bases, and 2 bases lay outside the gene matches. Looked up from germline, CDR1 is MNHEY and CDR2 is SVGAGI. The CDR3 extends over 13 amino acids. CDR3: CASSYGQGQKLFF. The DNA for the CDR3 is TGTGCCAGCAGTTACGGACAGGGTCAAAAACTGTTTTTT.

The rearrangement uses TRBV7-9 and TRBJ2-5; possible D gene TRBD1, 5 bases. Trimming removed 4 bases at V and 1 base at J, with 13 bases between. This CDR3 spans 15 amino acids. Germline-derived CDR1 and CDR2 are SEHNR and FQNEAQ (reference sequence). As DNA, the CDR3 is TGTGCCAGCAGCTCCCGCGTGGGGCTCCAAGAGACCCAGTACTTC. It translates to CASSSRVGLQETQYF.

This sequence joins TRBV5-1 and TRBJ2-1, with a weak D call TRBD2 (7 bases). Germline CDR1 and CDR2: SGHRS and YFSETQ. The CDR3 length is 12 residues. Trimming pared 3 bases from V and 9 bases from J, leaving 10 bases between. CDR3: CASSWGGLEQFF. The CDR3 coding sequence is TGCGCCAGCAGCTGGGGGGGGCTTGAGCAGTTCTTC.

This clone was seen only once. This chain links TRBV7-2 with TRBJ1-2; D call uncertain. The length of the CDR3 is 17 residues. Germline V gene data show CDR1 as SGHTA and CDR2 as FQGNSA. V lost 5 bases to trimming and J lost 4 bases, with 23 bases between them. The CDR3 region is CASSPIDGDGKTYGYTF. CDR3 in DNA: TGTGCCAGCAGCCCAATCGACGGAGACGGAAAGACCTATGGCTACACCTTC.

This sequence joins TRBV5-4 and TRBJ1-2; D unresolved. CDR3 length equals 17 residues. V gave up 4 bases and J gave up 4 bases, with 23 bases separating them. CDR1 and CDR2 from the germline V gene are SGHNT and YYREEE (reference sequence). The CDR3 loop is CASSHLRGLTVGYGYTF. In nucleotides, the CDR3 is TGTGCCAGCAGCCACTTGCGAGGACTCACAGTTGGCTATGGCTACACCTTC.

The chain links TRBV29-1 to TRBJ2-7, with 8 bases identical to TRBD2. The CDR3 runs 15 residues. Trimming at V came to 3 bases and at J to 3 bases, leaving 10 bases not matched to a gene. Germline V gene sequence: CDR1 SQVTM, CDR2 ANQGSEA. CDR3 nucleotide sequence: TGCAGCGTTGAGAGGCCCGGGACTAGTGACTACGAGCAGTACTTC. It is translated as CSVERPGTSDYEQYF.

The chain recombines TRBV2 with TRBJ2-7; the match to TRBD2 covers 8 bases. After removal of 3 bases from V and 2 bases from J, the junction contained 6 bases not matched to a gene. The CDR3 extends over 15 amino acids. CDR1 and CDR2 (germline): SNHLY, FYNNEI. The CDR3 bases are TGTGCCAGCAGTGATTCCCGCGGGAGGCCCTACGAGCAGTACTTC. This gives the protein CASSDSRGRPYEQYF. Based on the CDR3 plus reference TRBV2 and TRBJ2-7, the full variable domain is EPEVTQTPSHQVTQMGQEVILRCVPISNHLYFYWYRQILGQKVEFLVSFYNNEISEKSEIFDDQFSVERPDGSNFTLKIRSTKLEDSAMYFCASSDSRGRPYEQYFGPGTRLTVT.

V is TRBV5-1 and J is TRBJ2-2; 10 nucleotides align to TRBD1. V gave up 4 bases and J gave up 2 bases; unmatched junction bases: 8. The length of the CDR3 is 17 residues. Germline V gene data show CDR1 as SGHRS and CDR2 as YFSETQ. As DNA, the CDR3 is TGCGCCAGCAGCCAAAAGATGACAGGGGGCAACACCGGGGAGCTGTTTTTT. Translating it yields CASSQKMTGGNTGELFF.

The chain couples TRBV7-2 to TRBJ1-1; D is unresolved. V dropped 3 bases and J dropped 11 bases, with 10 bases sitting between them. Looked up from germline, CDR1 is SGHTA and CDR2 is FQGNSA. The CDR3 loop spans 11 amino acids. CDR3 sequence: CASSLSREAFF. The CDR3 nucleotides are TGTGCCAGCAGCTTGAGTAGGGAGGCTTTCTTT.

The chain links TRBV13 to TRBJ2-2, with 7 nucleotides matching TRBD2. V gave up 5 bases and J gave up 3 bases; unmatched junction bases: 6. This CDR3 region has 15 residues. From germline, CDR1 is PRHDT and CDR2 FYEKMQ (reference sequence). The CDR3 is CASSPLAADTGELFF. Here the CDR3 DNA reads TGTGCCAGCAGCCCGCTAGCGGCGGACACCGGGGAGCTGTTTTTT.

J is TRBJ2-7 and V is TRBV27; 9 bases match TRBD1. Trimming took 5 bases from V and 3 from J; bases not matched to a gene: 5. Germline V gene sequence: CDR1 MNHEY, CDR2 SMNVEV (reference sequence). The CDR3 is 14 residues long. The chain's CDR3 is CASSPGTGFYEQYF. In DNA, the CDR3 is TGTGCCAGCAGTCCCGGGACAGGGTTCTACGAGCAGTACTTC.

The J gene is TRBJ2-7, the V gene TRBV19; 9 nucleotides agree with TRBD1. Per germline, CDR1 LNHDA and CDR2 SQIVND (reference sequence). V gave up 5 bases and J gave up 1 base; unmatched junction bases: 9. The CDR3 is made up of 16 amino acids. DNA for the CDR3: TGTGCCAGTAGTCCGGGCAGGACAGGGGCGTCCTACGAGCAGTACTTC. This sequence encodes CASSPGRTGASYEQYF. The complete variable domain, with remaining parts taken from reference TRBV19 and TRBJ2-7, reads DGGITQSPKYLFRKEGQNVTLSCEQNLNHDAMYWYRQDPGQGLRLIYYSQIVNDFQKGDIAEGYSVSREKKESFPLTVTSAQKNPTAFYLCASSPGRTGASYEQYFGPGTRLTVT.

This chain joins TRBV12-5 and TRBJ1-2; tentatively, D is TRBD1 (5 bases). This CDR3 is built from 15 residues. V dropped 3 bases and J dropped 5 bases, with 16 bases sitting between them. Germline V gene sequence: CDR1 LGHNT, CDR2 FRNRAP. CDR3 amino acids: CASGFPIQVRYGYTF. CDR3 in DNA: TGTGCTAGTGGTTTTCCCATACAGGTGCGATATGGCTACACCTTC.

The J gene is TRBJ2-1, the V gene TRBV19, with TRBD2 identical over 8 bases. CDR1 LNHDA and CDR2 SQIVND come from the germline V gene (reference sequence). The CDR3 has 14 residues. V was pared by 6 bases and J by 8 bases, with 9 bases of the junction left unmatched. CDR3 protein: CASRVAGNEDEQFF. The CDR3 DNA reads TGTGCCAGTAGAGTAGCGGGGAACGAGGATGAGCAGTTCTTC.

The chain has TRBV28 and TRBJ1-4; a possible D gene is TRBD1 (5 bases). The V gene lost 6 bases and the J gene lost 10 bases, with 21 bases spanning the gap. Looked up from germline, CDR1 is MDHEN and CDR2 is SYDVKM. The CDR3 length is 15 residues. The CDR3, as DNA: TGTGCCAGCAGCTTACGCGCCGGGCGGGGGGGAAAACTGTTTTTT. It specifies CASSLRAGRGGKLFF. Based on the CDR3 plus reference TRBV28 and TRBJ1-4, the full variable domain is DVKVTQSSRYLVKRTGEKVFLECVQDMDHENMFWYRQDPGLGLRLIYFSYDVKMKEKGDIPEGYSVSREKKERFSLILESASTNQTSMYLCASSLRAGRGGKLFFGSGTQLSVL.

The genes are TRBV7-6 and TRBJ2-7; D unclear. The CDR3 length is 16 residues. Trimming removed 3 bases from V and 2 bases from J, with 17 bases in between. Germline V gene lookup returns CDR1 SGHVS and CDR2 FNYEAQ. The CDR3 loop is CASSFKTSDSTYEQYF. In DNA form, the CDR3 reads TGTGCCAGCAGCTTTAAGACTTCCGACTCGACCTACGAGCAGTACTTC.

The chain links TRBV23-1 to TRBJ2-7, with 7 positions matching TRBD1. TRBV23-1 is an ORF, and what it does is uncertain. The CDR3 extends over 13 amino acids. The V gene end was trimmed by 4 bases and the J gene end by 3 bases; junction bases not matched to a gene: 3. The CDR3 nucleotides read TGCGCCAGCAGTCGAGACAGGGTCTACGAGCAGTACGTC. This translates into CASSRDRVYEQYV.

This chain links TRBV6-5 with TRBJ1-1; possible D gene TRBD1, 6 bases. The germline CDR1 and CDR2 sequences are MNHEY and SVGAGI. Trimming removed 0 bases from V and 4 bases from J, with 15 bases in between. CDR3 length: 16 residues. The CDR3 is CASSYSGLMGATEAFF. DNA for the CDR3: TGTGCCAGCAGTTACTCGGGACTAATGGGGGCCACTGAAGCTTTCTTT.